These 19 T cell receptor beta chains share one sample of origin, sequenced in a study of metastatic and nonmetastatic thyroid tumors. With MiXCR, TCRdb reprocessed the PCR reads. The sample holds about 18,000 clones, 34% seen once. No patient had received any treatment before thyroid surgery. The sample consisted of tumor tissue. The receptors originated from a male donor with papillary thyroid cancer or a benign thyroid nodule (not recorded which). Some clones in this sample may be carry-over from other donors' samples.

This clone was seen ten or more times. The chain is built from TRBV28 and TRBJ1-1; D ambiguous. Looked up from germline, CDR1 is MDHEN and CDR2 is SYDVKM. Trimming shortened V by 2 bases and J by 3 bases, and 4 bases separated the two germline ends. CDR3 length: 12 residues. This CDR3 reads CASSLKYTEAFF. The CDR3 coding sequence is TGTGCCAGCAGTTTAAAGTACACTGAAGCTTTCTTT.

Points on this clone: A junction end diverges from the germline sequence, so it may reflect a read error. The chain's CDR3 is CASSLGARSHDQYF. The CDR3 DNA sequence: TGTGCCAGCAGCTTAGGTGCCAGGTCGCACGATCAGTACTTC. The chain couples TRBV7-3 to TRBJ2-7; the D is unclear. The length of the CDR3 is 14 residues. Per the germline V gene, CDR1 is SGHTA and CDR2 is FQGTGA.

This clone was detected only a few times. The rearrangement links TRBV12-3 or TRBV12-4 to TRBJ1-5; D is unresolved. The CDR3 contains 14 residues. V was clipped by 3 bases and J by 4 bases, with 10 bases between them. The CDR3: CASSFKSANQPQHF. DNA of the CDR3: TGTGCCAGCAGTTTCAAGAGTGCTAATCAGCCCCAGCATTTT.

Comment on this clone: At one boundary the junction diverges from the germline segment, which might be a read error. The rearrangement links TRBV6-6 to TRBJ2-3, with D perhaps matching TRBD2 (6 bases). The CDR3 totals 16 residues. Germline lookup yields CDR1 MNHNY and CDR2 SVGAGI (reference sequence). CDR3 bases: TGTTCCAGCAGTTACGTTGTAGCGGTCGTCACAGATACGCAGTATTTT. Residues: CSSSYVVAVVTDTQYF.

The chain links TRBV19 to TRBJ2-1; no clear D. CDR3 length: 14 amino acids. Germline V gene data show CDR1 as LNHDA and CDR2 as SQIVND (reference sequence). V lost 7 bases, J lost 0 bases, and 10 bases lay in between. The CDR3 here is CASNDGYSYNEQFF. As DNA, the CDR3 is TGTGCCAGTAACGACGGATACTCCTACAATGAGCAGTTCTTC.

Within the sample, this clone is medium-sized. The gene calls are TRBV20-1 and TRBJ1-5; possibly TRBD1 for D (5 bases). Trimming removed 5 bases from V and 1 base from J, with 12 bases in between. The germline CDR1 and CDR2 sequences are DFQATT and SNEGSKA (reference sequence). The CDR3 is 14 residues long. The CDR3 region has the DNA TGCAGTGCTCTTAGGGACTCAAGCAATCAGCCCCAGCATTTT. Amino acids: CSALRDSSNQPQHF.

This clone was recorded at least ten times. The chain combines TRBV15 with TRBJ2-5; 12 bases fit TRBD2. Losses at the gene ends were 0 bases for V and 7 bases for J; bases not matched to a gene: 6. The CDR3 is 16 residues long. Germline CDR1 LNHNV, CDR2 YYDKDF (reference sequence). The CDR3 bases are TGTGCCACCAGCAGAGATCTCTCTAGCGGGAGGGGGACCCAGTACTTC. It yields the protein CATSRDLSSGRGTQYF. The full variable domain, with the rest looked up from reference TRBV15 and TRBJ2-5, is DAMVIQNPRYQVTQFGKPVTLSCSQTLNHNVMYWYQQKSSQAPKLLFHYYDKDFNNEADTPDNFQSRRPNTSFCFLDIRSPGLGDTAMYLCATSRDLSSGRGTQYFGPGTRLLVL.

This clone was counted ten times or more. This rearrangement joins TRBV19 to TRBJ2-3; no reliable D call. V lost 7 bases, J lost 0 bases, and 14 bases lay in between. The CDR3 has 15 residues. CDR1 is LNHDA and CDR2 is SQIVND in the germline V gene (reference sequence). CDR3 amino acids: CASKVGDFSTDTQYF. CDR3 nucleotides: TGTGCCAGTAAGGTCGGAGATTTTAGCACAGATACGCAGTATTTT.

The V call is TRBV6-1, the J call TRBJ1-5; tentative D call: TRBD1 (6 bases). This CDR3 is 14 amino acids long. The germline gives CDR1 MNHNS, CDR2 SASEGT. Deletions cut 6 bases from V and 7 bases from J, with 16 bases between. This CDR3 reads CASRRNRVGQPQHF. DNA of the CDR3: TGTGCCAGCAGACGGAACAGGGTGGGGCAGCCCCAGCATTTT.

This chain uses TRBV18 with TRBJ2-2, with D possibly matching TRBD2 (5 bases). Trimming cost V 0 bases and J 0 bases, with 8 bases left between them. The CDR3 extends over 16 amino acids. Germline V gives CDR1 KGHSH, CDR2 LQKENI. This chain's CDR3 is CASSPPTTANTGELFF. The CDR3 nucleotides read TGTGCCAGCTCACCACCGACTACAGCGAACACCGGGGAGCTGTTTTTT.

The chain couples TRBV20-1 to TRBJ2-1, with 12 bases aligning to TRBD1. The ends lost 3 bases at V and 6 bases at J; junction bases unmatched: 9. CDR1 DFQATT and CDR2 SNEGSKA come from the germline V gene (reference sequence). There are 16 residues in the CDR3. CDR3 sequence reads: CSARFIRDRGRNEQFF. In DNA, the CDR3 is TGCAGTGCTAGGTTCATCCGGGACAGGGGGCGCAATGAGCAGTTCTTC.

This clone was counted a few times. This chain connects TRBV20-1 to TRBJ2-7; no clear D gene. CDR1 and CDR2 from the germline V gene are DFQATT and SNEGSKA (reference sequence). The CDR3 is made up of 10 amino acids. Trimming stripped 5 bases from V and 6 bases from J, with 8 bases between. CDR3 region: CSARLVEQYF. As DNA, the CDR3 is TGCAGTGCTCGCCTGGTCGAGCAGTACTTC.

The chain is built from TRBV20-1 and TRBJ2-7; D is undetermined. Germline CDR1 and CDR2: DFQATT and SNEGSKA (reference sequence). V was shortened by 0 bases and J by 6 bases, with 15 bases between the two germline ends. The CDR3 is 14 residues long. The CDR3 loop is CSARDIRRTSEQYF. CDR3 nucleotides: TGCAGTGCTAGAGATATCAGAAGGACCTCCGAGCAGTACTTC.

By proportion, this clone is medium-sized. This chain joins TRBV27 and TRBJ1-2, with D possibly matching TRBD1 (5 bases). Germline CDR1 reads MNHEY; CDR2 reads SMNVEV (reference sequence). V was shortened by 2 bases and J by 7 bases, with 11 bases between the two germline ends. The CDR3 consists of 13 residues. CDR3 amino acids: CASSLRGRGGYTF. The CDR3 coding sequence is TGTGCCAGCAGTTTAAGGGGACGGGGTGGCTACACCTTC.

This clone has a count of ten or more. The chain combines TRBV10-2 with TRBJ2-1; D is undetermined. CDR1 WSHSY and CDR2 SAAADI come from the germline V gene. The CDR3 consists of 11 residues. Trimming took 6 bases from V and 9 from J, leaving 9 bases between them. The CDR3 DNA is TGCGCCAGCAGCCACTTAGGTGAGCAGTTCTTC. Translated, it gives CASSHLGEQFF.

The chain uses TRBV9 and TRBJ1-2; D is uncertain. Germline loops: CDR1 SGDLS, CDR2 YYNGEE. CDR3 length: 16 amino acids. The V gene lost 3 bases and the J gene lost 0 bases, with 15 bases spanning the gap. The CDR3 is CASSEDHGATNYGYTF. The CDR3 bases are TGTGCCAGCAGCGAAGACCACGGAGCTACTAACTATGGCTACACCTTC.

The chain carries TRBV7-8 and TRBJ2-7; D may be TRBD2 (6 bases). The CDR3 loop spans 16 amino acids. Trimming removed 5 bases from V and 0 bases from J, with 17 bases in between. Looked up from germline, CDR1 is SGHVS and CDR2 is FQNEAQ. The CDR3 sequence: CASSRTIGSISYEQYF. CDR3 DNA: TGTGCCAGCAGCCGGACTATCGGATCGATCTCCTACGAGCAGTACTTC.

The chain joins TRBV2 to TRBJ2-5; 7 nucleotides agree with TRBD1. The CDR3 spans 13 residues. The V gene's germline CDR1 is SNHLY and CDR2 FYNNEI. V dropped 2 bases and J dropped 10; count of bases not matched to a gene: 7. The CDR3 region is CASSETGARSQYF. CDR3 sequence (DNA): TGTGCCAGCAGTGAAACAGGGGCCCGGAGCCAGTACTTC.

Ten or more counts support this clone. This may be a read error, as it is one base from a much larger clone. The chain links TRBV9 to TRBJ2-3; D not certain. Germline CDR1 SGDLS, CDR2 YYNGEE. V gave up 4 bases and J gave up 6 bases, with 6 bases separating them. CDR3 length: 11 residues. CDR3 bases: TGTGCCAGCAGCATGCACGATACGCAGTATTTT. Translation: CASSMHDTQYF.